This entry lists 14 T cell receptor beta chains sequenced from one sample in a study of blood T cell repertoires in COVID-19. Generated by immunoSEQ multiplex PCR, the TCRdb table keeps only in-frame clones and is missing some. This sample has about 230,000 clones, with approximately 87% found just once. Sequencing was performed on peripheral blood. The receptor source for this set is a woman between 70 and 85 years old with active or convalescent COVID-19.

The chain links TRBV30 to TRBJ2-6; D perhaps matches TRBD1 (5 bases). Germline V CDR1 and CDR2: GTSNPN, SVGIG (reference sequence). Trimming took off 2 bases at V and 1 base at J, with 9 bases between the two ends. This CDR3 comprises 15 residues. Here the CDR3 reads CAWSFAGSGANVLTF. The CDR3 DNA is TGTGCCTGGAGTTTTGCAGGGTCTGGGGCCAACGTCCTGACTTTC.

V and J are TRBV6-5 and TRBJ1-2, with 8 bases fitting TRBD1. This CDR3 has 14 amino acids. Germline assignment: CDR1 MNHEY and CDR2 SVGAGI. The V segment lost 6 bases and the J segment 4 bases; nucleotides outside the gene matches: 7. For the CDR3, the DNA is TGTGCCAGCAGCCGGGACAGGTCGGGCTATGGCTACACCTTC. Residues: CASSRDRSGYGYTF.

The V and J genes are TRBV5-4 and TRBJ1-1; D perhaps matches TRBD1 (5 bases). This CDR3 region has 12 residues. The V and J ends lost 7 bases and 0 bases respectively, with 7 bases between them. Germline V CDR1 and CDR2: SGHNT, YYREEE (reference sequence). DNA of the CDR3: TGTGCCAGCGGACAACTGAACACTGAAGCTTTCTTT. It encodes CASGQLNTEAFF.

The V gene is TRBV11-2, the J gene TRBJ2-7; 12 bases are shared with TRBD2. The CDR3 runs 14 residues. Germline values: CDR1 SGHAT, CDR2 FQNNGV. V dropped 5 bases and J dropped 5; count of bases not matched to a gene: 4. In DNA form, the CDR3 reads TGTGCCAGCAGCGACCCTAGCGGGAGGGACGAGCAGTACTTC. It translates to CASSDPSGRDEQYF.

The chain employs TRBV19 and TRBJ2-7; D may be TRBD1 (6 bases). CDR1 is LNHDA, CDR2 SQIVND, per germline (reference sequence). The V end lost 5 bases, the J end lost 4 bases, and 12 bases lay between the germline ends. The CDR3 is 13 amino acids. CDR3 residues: CASSRDITYEQYF. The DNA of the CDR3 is TGTGCCAGTAGTCGGGACATCACTTACGAGCAGTACTTC.

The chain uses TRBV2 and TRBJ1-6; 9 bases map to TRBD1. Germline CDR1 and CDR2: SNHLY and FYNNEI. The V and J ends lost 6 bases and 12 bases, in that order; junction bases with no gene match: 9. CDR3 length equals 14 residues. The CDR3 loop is CASSNRGLTLPLHF. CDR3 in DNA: TGTGCCAGCAGCAACAGGGGGCTAACACTACCCCTCCACTTT. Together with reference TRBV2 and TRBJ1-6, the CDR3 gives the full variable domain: EPEVTQTPSHQVTQMGQEVILRCVPISNHLYFYWYRQILGQKVEFLVSFYNNEISEKSEIFDDQFSVERPDGSNFTLKIRSTKLEDSAMYFCASSNRGLTLPLHFGNGTRLTVT.

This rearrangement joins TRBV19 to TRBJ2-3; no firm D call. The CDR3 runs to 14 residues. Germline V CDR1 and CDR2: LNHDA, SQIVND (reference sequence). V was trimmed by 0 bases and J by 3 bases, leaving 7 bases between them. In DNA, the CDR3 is TGTGCCAGTAGTATAGAAGACTTTACAGATACGCAGTATTTT. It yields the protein CASSIEDFTDTQYF. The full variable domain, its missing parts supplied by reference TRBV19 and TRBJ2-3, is DGGITQSPKYLFRKEGQNVTLSCEQNLNHDAMYWYRQDPGQGLRLIYYSQIVNDFQKGDIAEGYSVSREKKESFPLTVTSAQKNPTAFYLCASSIEDFTDTQYFGPGTRLTVL.

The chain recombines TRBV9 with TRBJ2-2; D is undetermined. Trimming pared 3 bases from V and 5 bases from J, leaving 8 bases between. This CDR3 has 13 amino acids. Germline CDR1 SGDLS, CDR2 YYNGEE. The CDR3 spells CASSALGTGELFF. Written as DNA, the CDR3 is TGTGCCAGCAGCGCCCTAGGTACCGGGGAGCTGTTTTTT.

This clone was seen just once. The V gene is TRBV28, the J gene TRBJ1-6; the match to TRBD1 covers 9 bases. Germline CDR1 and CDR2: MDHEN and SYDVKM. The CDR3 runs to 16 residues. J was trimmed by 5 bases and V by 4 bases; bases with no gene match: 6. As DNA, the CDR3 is TGTGCCAGCAGTTCCCCGGGACAGGGAAATAATTCACCCCTCCACTTT. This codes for CASSSPGQGNNSPLHF.

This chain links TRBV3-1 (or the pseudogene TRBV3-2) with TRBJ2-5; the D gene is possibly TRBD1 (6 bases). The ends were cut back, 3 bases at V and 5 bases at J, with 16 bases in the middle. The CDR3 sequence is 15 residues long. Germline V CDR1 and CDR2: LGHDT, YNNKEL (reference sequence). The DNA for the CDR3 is TGTGCCAGCAGCCAGGGGGCGGTAGAGGGGGAGACCCAGTACTTC. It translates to CASSQGAVEGETQYF.

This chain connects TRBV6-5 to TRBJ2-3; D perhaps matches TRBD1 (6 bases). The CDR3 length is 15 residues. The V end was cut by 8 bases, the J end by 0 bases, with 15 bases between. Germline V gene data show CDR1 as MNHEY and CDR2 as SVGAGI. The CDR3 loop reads CASGGTGRSTDTQYF. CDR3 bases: TGTGCCAGCGGGGGCACAGGTAGAAGCACAGATACGCAGTATTTT.

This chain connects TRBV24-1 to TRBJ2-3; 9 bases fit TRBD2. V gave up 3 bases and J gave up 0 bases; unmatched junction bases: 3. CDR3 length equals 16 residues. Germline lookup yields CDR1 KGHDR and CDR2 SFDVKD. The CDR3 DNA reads TGTGCCACCAGTGATAGGAGCGGGGGGAGCACAGATACGCAGTATTTT. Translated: CATSDRSGGSTDTQYF.

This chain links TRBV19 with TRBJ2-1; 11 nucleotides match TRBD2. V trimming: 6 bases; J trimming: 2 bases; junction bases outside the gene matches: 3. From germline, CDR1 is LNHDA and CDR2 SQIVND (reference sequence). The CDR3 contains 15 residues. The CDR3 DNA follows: TGTGCCAGTAGCCAACTAGCGGGAGCCTACAATGAGCAGTTCTTC. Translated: CASSQLAGAYNEQFF. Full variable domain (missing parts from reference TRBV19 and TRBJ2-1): DGGITQSPKYLFRKEGQNVTLSCEQNLNHDAMYWYRQDPGQGLRLIYYSQIVNDFQKGDIAEGYSVSREKKESFPLTVTSAQKNPTAFYLCASSQLAGAYNEQFFGPGTRLTVL.

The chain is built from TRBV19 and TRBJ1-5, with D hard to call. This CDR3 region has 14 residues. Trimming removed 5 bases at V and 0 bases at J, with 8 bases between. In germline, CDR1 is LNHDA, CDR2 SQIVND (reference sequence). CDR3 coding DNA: TGTGCCAGTAGTCTCGCGGTTAGCAATCAGCCCCAGCATTTT. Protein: CASSLAVSNQPQHF.